The subject of this entry is one T cell receptor (beta chain). Its antigen is currently unknown. This entry is derived from a study of cytomegalovirus exposure and HLA in healthy donors. Findings of the study overall: 87-base-pair reads could not separate some V segments, including TRBV6-2 and TRBV6-3. Highly shared variants forming one cluster were likely a sequencing artifact.

Per the germline V gene, CDR1 is LGHNA and CDR2 is YSLEER. The CDR3 covers 15 residues. The germline V and J ends were trimmed by 1 base and 8 bases, with 12 bases remaining between them. Donors likely had unrecorded immune exposures despite being nominally healthy when sampled. The PCR contained 60 Vbeta and 13 Jbeta primers. Sequencing was performed with immunoSEQ multiplex PCR; in TCRdb, only in-frame clones are kept and a portion is missing. The table records about 120,000 clones, roughly 72% of them present only once. The clonotype comes from a woman aged 40-49 years in good health and CMV-seropositive. The chain is built from TRBV4-3 and TRBJ1-6, with D possibly matching TRBD1 (5 bases). Material: PBMCs. The CDR3 DNA reads as TGCGCCAGCAGCCAAGGACAGCTATGGGATTCACCCCTCCACTTT. As protein: CASSQGQLWDSPLHF.